These T cell receptor beta chains were read from a single sample in a study of tumor and adjacent non-tumor tissue in lung cancer. From the multiplex PCR reads, TCRdb called clonotypes with MiXCR, one entry per CDR3 protein. The sample includes 60,000 or so distinct CDR3 sequences, more than 55% of them seen just once. The sequenced sample was distant non-tumor lung tissue. These TCRs come from a man between 65 and 79 years old with non-small cell lung cancer. The CDR3 runs from the conserved cysteine through the conserved F or W. The D gene is left open where the match is weak. The size entry is marked missing in some rows and otherwise reads once, few, many or a size class.

d_gene	abundance	len	v_gene	j_gene	CDR3nt	CDR3aa
TRBD1	.	16	TRBV11-2	TRBJ2-2	TGTCTCAGCAGCTTACAGGGGACGTTATTCGCCGGGGAGCTGTTTTTT	CLSSLQGTLFAGELFF
TRBD2	once	15	TRBV12-3/TRBV12-4	TRBJ2-1	TGTGTCACCTCTAGCGGGGGAGGAGGCGGGGATGAGCAGTCCTTC	CVTSSGGGGGDEQSF
.	.	15	TRBV5-1	TRBJ2-7	TGCGCCAGCAGCTCCCGACATGGGGCAAGCTACGAGCAGTACTTC	CASSSRHGASYEQYF
.	many	12	TRBV6-2/TRBV6-3	TRBJ1-2	TGTGCCAGCAGTTATGGGGCCTATGGCTACACCTTC	CASSYGAYGYTF
TRBD2	.	15	TRBV5-1	TRBJ2-3	TGCGCCAGCAGCTCTGGTCTAGCGGGAGTGGATACGCAGTATTTT	CASSSGLAGVDTQYF
.	.	17	TRBV10-2	TRBJ2-5	TGCGCCAGCAGTGAGTTGGTGGGAACTAGCAGGAGAAAGACCCAGTACTTC	CASSELVGTSRRKTQYF
.	few	17	TRBV11-2	TRBJ2-3	TGTGCCAGCAGCTTCGCGGGCTACGGACCTAGCATAGATACGCAGTATTTT	CASSFAGYGPSIDTQYF
TRBD1	.	14	TRBV5-6	TRBJ2-7	TGTGCCGGCAGCCCGGACAGGGCGTCATACGAGCAGCACTTC	CAGSPDRASYEQHF
TRBD1	many	17	TRBV7-9	TRBJ2-6	TGTGCCAGCAGCTCGGGGACAGGGCCTACTGGGGCCAACGTCCTGACTTTC	CASSSGTGPTGANVLTF
TRBD1	.	14	TRBV20-1	TRBJ1-3	TGCAGTGCGGGTGACAGGGAGGCTGGACACACCATATATTTT	CSAGDREAGHTIYF
TRBD2	many	16	TRBV30	TRBJ2-2	TGTGCCAGGGGACTAGCGGGTGGGGCGAGGACCGGGGAGCTGTTTTTT	CARGLAGGARTGELFF
.	.	15	TRBV4-1	TRBJ1-4	TGCGCCAACAGCCAGGATCGAGGGGTAGGGGAAAAACTGTTTTTT	CANSQDRGVGEKLFF
.	.	14	TRBV10-3	TRBJ1-5	TGTGCCACCAGTGACTTAGGGGACAATCAGTCCCAGCATTTT	CATSDLGDNQSQHF
TRBD2	.	15	TRBV11-2	TRBJ2-1	TGTGCCAGCAGCCGGGACTACTCCCTGCATAATGAGCAGTTCTTC	CASSRDYSLHNEQFF
TRBD1	once	15	TRBV6-1	TRBJ1-6	TGTGCCAGCAGACCTGGGACAGCAGCTAATTCATCCCTCCACTTT	CASRPGTAANSSLHF
.	few	13	TRBV30	TRBJ2-7	TGTGCCTGGAGCGGAGGGGGCTCCTACAAGCAGTACTTC	CAWSGGGSYKQYF
TRBD2	many	15	TRBV6-5	TRBJ2-3	TGCGCCAGCAGCCGGACTAGCGGTCGCACAGATACGCAGTATTTT	CASSRTSGRTDTQYF
TRBD1	.	15	TRBV7-2	TRBJ2-3	TGTGCCCGCAGCTTAGGGACAGGGCACACAGATACGCAGTATTTT	CARSLGTGHTDTQYF
TRBD2	.	17	TRBV11-3	TRBJ2-5	TGTGCCAGCAGCTTGGTGAGGCTAGCGGGAGTACAAGAGATCCAGTACTTC	CASSLVRLAGVQEIQYF
.	.	11	TRBV6-2/TRBV6-3	TRBJ2-3	TGTGCAAGCAGTTACGGTCATGCGCAGTATTTT	CASSYGHAQYF
TRBD2	many	13	TRBV6-1	TRBJ2-5	TGTGCCAGCAGCGTAGCGGGAGAGAAGACCCAGTACTTC	CASSVAGEKTQYF
.	many	13	TRBV29-1	TRBJ2-1	TGCAGCGTTCCCCATTTACTTTACAATGAGCAGTTCTTC	CSVPHLLYNEQFF
TRBD1	once	14	TRBV7-8	TRBJ2-7	TGTGCCAGCATCGTCCGGGACAGCTCCTACGAGCAGTACTTC	CASIVRDSSYEQYF
.	.	12	TRBV7-9	TRBJ2-1	TGTGCCAGCAACCTAGAAGGGGTTGAGCAGTTCTTC	CASNLEGVEQFF
TRBD2	once	15	TRBV11-2	TRBJ2-2	TGTGCCAGTAGCTACAGCGGGAGTGTCACCGGGGAGCTGTTTTTT	CASSYSGSVTGELFF
TRBD1	few	16	TRBV29-1	TRBJ2-7	TGCAGCGTTGAACTACTAGGGGACAGAAGGACCTACGAGCAGTACTTC	CSVELLGDRRTYEQYF
.	.	12	TRBV29-1	TRBJ2-7	TGCAGCGTTCTGGAGCAGGGCTACGAGCAGTACTTC	CSVLEQGYEQYF